This T cell receptor (beta chain) was identified in a study of graft-versus-host responses after intestinal transplantation. About the research overall: Recipients obtained multivisceral, liver-intestinal, or isolated intestinal transplants. Among the recipients, all got anti-thymocyte globulin induction and then tacrolimus and steroids for 3 to 4 years.

Clones were sequenced by immunoSEQ multiplex PCR, and TCRdb holds only the in-frame ones, with some missing. This sample has 95,000 to 110,000 clones, with approximately 93% found just once. The V and J ends lost 5 bases and 5 bases respectively, with 11 bases between them. Germline CDR1 reads LNHDA; CDR2 reads SQIVND (reference sequence). The CDR3 runs to 13 residues. This clone was seen just once. What it binds is not known. Whole-study results and caveats: There was an association between peak levels of circulating GvH clones and early post-transplant HvG declines.

The receptor's source is a human donor who received an intestinal transplant. The chain employs TRBV19 and TRBJ2-3, with D perhaps matching TRBD1 or TRBD2 (6 bases each). Sample: unstimulated CD8+ T cells sorted from spleen or lymph node cells, taken before intestinal transplant. The CDR3 reads CASSWGAVDTQYF. CDR3 in DNA: TGTGCCAGTAGTTGGGGGGCCGTAGATACGCAGTATTTT.